The TCR beta chain described here comes from a study of T cells in Graves' hyperthyroidism and ophthalmopathy (dated by TCRdb to the late 2010s). Study-level background: Peripheral blood samples were taken at initial diagnosis, before any treatment was given. The 95 to 100 discovery patients were randomly divided into training and test sets at a 7:3 ratio. In six Graves' hyperthyroidism patients, the study also compared T-cell repertoires from thyroid tissue with T-cell repertoires from blood. Whether ophthalmopathy could be predicted prospectively was tested in an independent validation cohort made up of approximately 19 hyperthyroidism patients plus 17 patients who later progressed to ophthalmopathy. To identify TCR V-J signatures that set the groups apart, the researchers used a discovery cohort of more than 95 patients, made up of 43 with Graves' ophthalmopathy and 57 with stable Graves' hyperthyroidism. After blood sampling, hyperthyroidism patients were treated with methimazole at a starting dose of 30 mg daily, and ophthalmopathy patients were treated with high-dose intravenous methylprednisolone. TCR Vbeta CDR3 sequencing of 135 peripheral blood samples (approximately 44 ophthalmopathy, 75 hyperthyroidism and roughly 17 progressor patients) is reported in the paper. Here is what the overall study found, with its caveats: In validation, the model predicted progression to ophthalmopathy with approximately 71% sensitivity and roughly 72% specificity, a median of 6.5 months before onset. Most expanded thyroid clonotypes (frequency above 0.001) were also detected in blood, suggesting blood repertoires may reflect thyroid immune responses. No statistical method was used to set the sample size in advance, and investigators knew the group allocation. Ophthalmopathy was separated from stable hyperthyroidism by a 13 V-J signature model, with 85% to 90% sensitivity and just over 81% specificity obtained in cross-validation and 80%/75% obtained in testing.

This clonotype was counted a single time. Its recognized antigen is unknown. No base quality values were provided; no much bigger clone lies one nucleotide off. A lone read gives weak evidence. The CDR3 holds 16 amino acids from the cysteine to the phenylalanine. Only CDR3 DNA remains: 48 bases, in frame from the first base. V is pared back by 0 bases and J by 6 bases, with 15 bases lying between the germline termini. The germline V gene provides CDR1 LGHNA and CDR2 YNFKEQ. Stable Graves' hyperthyroidism was defined as no progression to ophthalmopathy during 18 months of follow-up. Hyperthyroidism patients were aged 18 to 65 years and newly diagnosed, with disease duration of less than 2 months. Patients with uncontrolled infections, other autoimmune diseases, pregnancy or lactation were excluded. Diagnoses were based on clinical symptoms, serum thyroxine and TRAb, thyroid ultrasound and orbital computed tomography. PBMCs were isolated from approximately 10 ml of fresh peripheral blood by Ficoll-Paque density gradient centrifugation. Trizol reagent was used to extract total RNA, and RNA quality was then checked on an Agilent 2100 Bioanalyzer.

The TCR beta CDR3 regions were amplified from RNA transcripts. A first-round RT-PCR of the TCR CDR3 used the HTBI primer set with the Qiagen OneStep RT-PCR kit. A second multiplex PCR round built the libraries, followed by size selection and purification. Sequencing of the libraries was done on an Illumina HiSeq2000 using paired-end 100 bp reads. Turning to the authors' computational methods: SOAPnuke was used to process the raw data, with reads discarded if the reads contained adapters or uncalled bases, had a mean Phred below 15, or lacked an exact constant-primer or identifier match. COPE v1.2.5 was used to merge high-quality paired reads, and clonotypes were defined as unique nucleotide sequences. MiTCR v1.1 was used to align clonotypes to the IMGT TRBV, TRBD and TRBJ reference segments. The analysis was restricted to V-J combinations with a frequency above 0.0001, which together covered over 99% of the repertoires. A TCS score was defined as the ratio between F50 (clonal expansion) and ExV (chaos), using BLOSUM62-based TCRdist between CDR3 peptides within each V-J. Welch's t-statistics and random forest reduced just over 500 V-J features to roughly 13, which were used in a naive Bayes classifier (R e1071). Starting from the raw public reads, TCRdb applied fastp trimming at Q25, assembled clones with MiXCR and retained in-frame beta chains. Rows are combined by CDR3 protein, so each entry shows the most common genes and DNA. TCRdb's processing, not the authors', yielded these V and J calls. This sample gives 300,000 to 350,000 distinct CDR3 sequences in total; roughly 14% of them show up just once. Jointly, the top ten make up roughly 25% of the sample.

The chain joins TRBV4-2 to TRBJ2-1; the D segment might be TRBD1 or TRBD2, since each matches 6 bases. Material: blood. The sequence was obtained from a woman aged 25-40 years with Graves' hyperthyroidism. The CDR3 sequence is CASSQEIRGPGNEQFF. The sequenced DNA is TGTGCCAGCAGCCAAGAGATCCGGGGGCCCGGCAATGAGCAGTTCTTC.